Listed below are T cell receptor beta chains from one sample, sequenced in a study of blood T cell repertoires in COVID-19. Sequenced by immunoSEQ multiplex PCR; TCRdb stores in-frame clones only, minus some. The sample yields approximately 210,000 clones, approximately 85% seen once. Sequenced material: peripheral blood. These receptor sequences come from a woman aged 70-85 years with active or convalescent COVID-19. Both conserved end residues are part of each CDR3. A D gene is named only where the DNA matches it firmly. Clone size is not always given. Where it is, it says once, few, many or a class for expanded clones.

cdr3_length clone_size d_call j_call v_call cdr3_nt cdr3_aa
14 NA NA TRBJ2-1 TRBV9 TGTGCCAGCAGCGTAGCTTCCCAGTACAATGAGCAGTTCTTC CASSVASQYNEQFF
12 NA NA TRBJ2-3 TRBV12-3/TRBV12-4 TGTGCCAGCAGTTTGGCTCCGGATACGCAGTATTTT CASSLAPDTQYF
13 NA NA TRBJ2-2 TRBV12-3/TRBV12-4 TGTGCCAGCAGCCTTCACAGGGAGGGGGAGCTGTTTTTT CASSLHREGELFF
16 NA TRBD1 TRBJ1-6 TRBV5-1 TGCGCCAGCAGCCCTACCCTGGGGACAGGGAATTCACCCCTCCACTTT CASSPTLGTGNSPLHF
17 NA TRBD2 TRBJ2-2 TRBV15 TGTGCCACCAGCAAACTAGCGGGAGGCGCGAACACCGGGGAGCTGTTTTTT CATSKLAGGANTGELFF
13 NA NA TRBJ2-7 TRBV24-1 TGTGCCACCAGTTTACAGGGTAAGTACGAGCAGTACTTC CATSLQGKYEQYF
19 NA NA TRBJ2-1 TRBV7-8 TGTGCCAGCAGCGCCAAACAGGGAAAGTGGCGGAGCTCCTACAATGAGCAGTTCTTC CASSAKQGKWRSSYNEQFF
15 NA NA TRBJ2-3 TRBV15 TGTGCCACCAGCAGAGATCGTACAGACACAGATACGCAGTATTTT CATSRDRTDTDTQYF
16 NA TRBD1 TRBJ1-1 TRBV2 TGTGCCAGCAGCTTTGGCCTGACAGGGGTGAACACTGAAGCTTTCTTT CASSFGLTGVNTEAFF
15 NA TRBD2 TRBJ2-1 TRBV28 TGTGCCAGCAGCCCGCGGGGGGAATCTTCGGATGAGCAGTTCTTC CASSPRGESSDEQFF
15 NA TRBD1 TRBJ1-1 TRBV27 TGTGCCAGCAGTTTGTACCAACCAGGGGGCGCTGAAGCTTTCTTT CASSLYQPGGAEAFF
18 NA NA TRBJ2-3 TRBV11-2 TGTGCCAGCAGCCCGAGGATGGCAGGGGCCCTCAGCACAGATACGCAGTATTTT CASSPRMAGALSTDTQYF
14 once TRBD2 TRBJ2-2 TRBV28 TGTGCCAGCAGTTCTGGACTAGGGACCGGGGAGCTGTTTTTT CASSSGLGTGELFF
16 few TRBD2 TRBJ2-3 TRBV27 TGTGCCACCCTTAACCTCGGACTAGCGACGACAGATACGCAGTATTTT CATLNLGLATTDTQYF
13 NA NA TRBJ1-5 TRBV3-1/TRBV3-2 TGTGCCAGCAGCTTGGGGGGAGATCAGCCCCAGCATTTT CASSLGGDQPQHF
19 NA NA TRBJ2-7 TRBV5-4 TGTGCCAGCAGCTTGGGCCCCACAGGGCGGACATTCGATCCCTACGAGCAGTACTTC CASSLGPTGRTFDPYEQYF
16 NA TRBD1 TRBJ1-3 TRBV5-1 TGCGCCAGCAGCCTGACGGGACAGGGGGCTGGAAACACCATATATTTT CASSLTGQGAGNTIYF
17 NA TRBD1 TRBJ2-3 TRBV5-8 TGTGCCAGCAGCCGTGAACGGGGACAGGGATTATCCGATACGCAGTATTTT CASSRERGQGLSDTQYF
13 once NA TRBJ1-2 TRBV19 TGTGCCAGTGCCCGGCGGAGCAGCTATGGCTACACCTTC CASARRSSYGYTF
15 NA NA TRBJ2-6 TRBV19 TGTGCCAGTAGTCCATGGGGGGGCGGGGCCAACGTCCTGACTTTC CASSPWGGGANVLTF
15 NA TRBD1 TRBJ1-6 TRBV3-1/TRBV3-2 TGTGCCAGCAGCCAAGGACAGGGAAATAATTCACCCCTCCACTTT CASSQGQGNNSPLHF
13 many NA TRBJ2-5 TRBV7-3 TGTGCCAGCAGCGGCACCCGAGGGGGGACCCAGTACTTC CASSGTRGGTQYF
14 NA TRBD2 TRBJ2-7 TRBV5-1 TGCGCCAGCAGCCTCCTGGGAGGGGACTACGAGCAGTACTTC CASSLLGGDYEQYF
21 NA TRBD1 TRBJ2-1 TRBV7-3 TGTGCCAGCAGCTTATATGGGACAGGGGAGGGCTTCCTAGGGATTTACAATGAGCAGTTCTTC CASSLYGTGEGFLGIYNEQFF
15 few NA TRBJ1-5 TRBV13 TGTGCCAGCAGCTTAGGCCGGCGGGGATGGCAGCCCCAGCATTTT CASSLGRRGWQPQHF
14 NA NA TRBJ1-1 TRBV5-1 TGCGCCAGCAGCCCTGGACAGATGAACACTGAAGCTTTCTTT CASSPGQMNTEAFF
16 NA TRBD1 TRBJ2-5 TRBV7-6 TGTGCCAGCAGCAAAAGGGGACAGCTACTCCAAGAGACCCAGTACTTC CASSKRGQLLQETQYF
14 NA NA TRBJ1-1 TRBV9 TGTGCCAGCAGCGTAGACCCTCGAGGCACTGAAGCTTTCTTT CASSVDPRGTEAFF
12 many NA TRBJ2-3 TRBV28 TGTGCCAGCAGTTCCGGGGGAAATACGCAGTATTTT CASSSGGNTQYF
15 NA NA TRBJ1-1 TRBV11-2 TGTGCCAGCAGCTTAGCGGGTCAGCTGAACACTGAAGCTTTCTTT CASSLAGQLNTEAFF
16 once NA TRBJ2-3 TRBV5-1 TGCGCCAGCAGCTTGTTCTCGGGACTGAGCACAGATACGCAGTATTTT CASSLFSGLSTDTQYF
16 once NA TRBJ2-7 TRBV5-1 TGCGCCAGCAGCCTTAGCCAGGGGACGAGCTCCTACGAGCAGTACTTC CASSLSQGTSSYEQYF
21 NA TRBD2 TRBJ2-1 TRBV4-2 TGTGCCAGCAGCCAAGCCCGTCTCGGGCTAGCGGCGCAAAGCTCCTACAATGAGCAGTTCTTC CASSQARLGLAAQSSYNEQFF
14 few TRBD1 TRBJ2-7 TRBV5-6 TGTGCCAGCAGCTTGGTGGACAGGGGAAGCGAGCAGTACTTC CASSLVDRGSEQYF
15 NA NA TRBJ1-2 TRBV3-1/TRBV3-2 TGTGCCAGCAGCCAAGATAGGGGCAGTAACTATGGCTACACCTTC CASSQDRGSNYGYTF
13 NA NA TRBJ1-2 TRBV21-1 TGTGCCAGCAGCTCGGGACAGCGCTATGGCTACACCTTC CASSSGQRYGYTF
14 NA NA TRBJ2-3 TRBV6-5 TGTGCCAGCAGTTACGGAACAGGGCCAGATACGCAGTATTTT CASSYGTGPDTQYF
13 NA TRBD1 TRBJ2-3 TRBV2 TGTGCCAGCAACCGAGGGGGCAAATATACGCAGTATTTT CASNRGGKYTQYF
17 once NA TRBJ2-1 TRBV4-1 TGCGCCAGCAGCTTTTTACCAGGAATCTCTCTGCGAAATGAGCAGTTCTTC CASSFLPGISLRNEQFF
13 NA NA TRBJ2-5 TRBV27 TGTGCCAGCAGTAGACAGGTCCAAGAGACCCAGTACTTC CASSRQVQETQYF
13 NA NA TRBJ2-1 TRBV12-3/TRBV12-4 TGTGCCAGCAGTTTCTCCTTCTCCAATGAGCAGTTCTTC CASSFSFSNEQFF
15 many TRBD2 TRBJ2-7 TRBV28 TGTGCCAGCAGTTTATATGCGGGAGCGACCTACGAGCAGTACTTC CASSLYAGATYEQYF
13 many TRBD2 TRBJ2-5 TRBV5-1 TGCGCTTCCGAGGGACTATCCCAAGAGACCCAGTACTTC CASEGLSQETQYF
11 NA NA TRBJ1-1 TRBV19 TGTGCCAGTATTAAGAACACTGAAGCTTTCTTT CASIKNTEAFF
14 NA NA TRBJ1-3 TRBV5-8 TGTGCCAGCAGCGCCCGACAGGTTGGAAACACCATATATTTT CASSARQVGNTIYF
14 NA TRBD1 TRBJ1-6 TRBV28 TGTGCCAGCAGACCAGGGGGGTTTAATTCACCCCTCCACTTT CASRPGGFNSPLHF
17 NA NA TRBJ1-5 TRBV5-5 TGTGCCAGCAGCGCCTTAGTGGGGAGGAATAGCAATCAGCCCCAGCATTTT CASSALVGRNSNQPQHF
13 many NA TRBJ2-5 TRBV12-3/TRBV12-4 TGTGCCAGCAACCTTGGAGTCCAAGAGACCCAGTACTTC CASNLGVQETQYF
12 NA NA TRBJ2-7 TRBV18 TGTGCCAGCTCCGTCACCGAGTACGAGCAGTACTTC CASSVTEYEQYF
11 few NA TRBJ1-2 TRBV12-5 TGTGCTAGTGGGCGTAACTATGGCTACACCTTC CASGRNYGYTF
16 NA TRBD2 TRBJ2-7 TRBV6-5 TGTGCCAGCAGTTACGGCGTAGCGGGGAACTCCTACGAGCAGTACTTC CASSYGVAGNSYEQYF
14 NA NA TRBJ2-7 TRBV3-1/TRBV3-2 TGTGCCAGCAGCCAAGATATTCCCCCCTACGAGCAGTACTTC CASSQDIPPYEQYF
13 NA NA TRBJ2-5 TRBV10-3 TGTGCCATCAGTGGCAGGACTGAAGAGACCCAGTACTTC CAISGRTEETQYF
14 NA TRBD1 TRBJ1-1 TRBV6-5 TGTGCCAGCAGAAGACAGGGGGAGAGCACTGAAGCTTTCTTT CASRRQGESTEAFF
14 NA TRBD1 TRBJ1-2 TRBV5-6 TGTGCCAGCAGCTTTGGACAGGGGCAAGAAGGCTACACCTTC CASSFGQGQEGYTF
16 few TRBD1 TRBJ1-2 TRBV7-9 TGTGCCAGCAGCTCACCGACCCGGGACAGCTACTATGGCTACACCTTC CASSSPTRDSYYGYTF
15 NA NA TRBJ2-7 TRBV18 TGTGCCAGCTCATTGGCGGGACAGCTTTCTGACGAGCAGTACTTC CASSLAGQLSDEQYF
16 NA TRBD2 TRBJ2-3 TRBV13 TGTGCCAGCAGCTGGGCGCGGACTAGTGGAGCAGATACGCAGTATTTT CASSWARTSGADTQYF
16 NA NA TRBJ2-2 TRBV5-1 TGCGCCAGCAGCGGTAGAGGAACTTCGAACACCGGGGAGCTGTTTTTT CASSGRGTSNTGELFF
15 NA TRBD1 TRBJ1-2 TRBV7-3 TGTGCCAGCAGCCCAGTGGGACAGGGGATCGATGGCTACACCTTC CASSPVGQGIDGYTF